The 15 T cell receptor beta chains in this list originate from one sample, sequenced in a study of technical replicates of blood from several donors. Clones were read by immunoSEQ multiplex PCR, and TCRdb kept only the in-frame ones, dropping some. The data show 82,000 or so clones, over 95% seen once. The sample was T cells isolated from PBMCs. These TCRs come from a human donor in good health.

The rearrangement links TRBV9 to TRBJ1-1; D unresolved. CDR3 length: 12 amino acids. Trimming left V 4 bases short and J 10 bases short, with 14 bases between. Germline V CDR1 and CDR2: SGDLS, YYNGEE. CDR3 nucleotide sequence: TGTGCCAGCAGCCCTGACAAATCGGCAGCTTTCTTT. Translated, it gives CASSPDKSAAFF.

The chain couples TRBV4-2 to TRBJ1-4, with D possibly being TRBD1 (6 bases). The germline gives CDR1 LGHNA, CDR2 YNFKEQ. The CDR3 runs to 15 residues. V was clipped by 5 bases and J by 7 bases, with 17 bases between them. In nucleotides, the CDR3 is TGTGCCAGCAGCGAAATACAGGGAGCGAGTGAAAAACTGTTTTTT. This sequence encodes CASSEIQGASEKLFF.

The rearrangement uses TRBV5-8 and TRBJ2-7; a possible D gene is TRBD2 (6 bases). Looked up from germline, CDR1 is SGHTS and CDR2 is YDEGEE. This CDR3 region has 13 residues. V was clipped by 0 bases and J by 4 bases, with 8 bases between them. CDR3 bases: TGTGCCAGCAGCTTGGACGGGGGTTACGAGCAGTACTTC. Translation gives CASSLDGGYEQYF.

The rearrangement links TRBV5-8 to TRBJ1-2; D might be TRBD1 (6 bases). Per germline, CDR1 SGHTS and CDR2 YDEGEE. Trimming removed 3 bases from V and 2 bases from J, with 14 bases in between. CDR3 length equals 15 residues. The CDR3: CASSWTGQSNYGYTF. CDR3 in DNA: TGTGCCAGCAGCTGGACGGGACAATCGAACTATGGCTACACCTTC.

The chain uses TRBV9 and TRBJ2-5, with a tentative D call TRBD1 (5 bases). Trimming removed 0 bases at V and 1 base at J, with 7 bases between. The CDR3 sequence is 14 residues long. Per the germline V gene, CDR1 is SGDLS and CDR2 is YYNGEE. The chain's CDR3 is CASSVEGSQETQYF. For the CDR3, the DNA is TGTGCCAGCAGCGTAGAGGGGTCCCAAGAGACCCAGTACTTC.

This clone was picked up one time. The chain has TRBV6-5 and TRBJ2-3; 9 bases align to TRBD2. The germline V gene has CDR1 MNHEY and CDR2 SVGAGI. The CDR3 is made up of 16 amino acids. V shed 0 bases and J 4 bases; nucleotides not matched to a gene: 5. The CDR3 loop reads CASSYSSSGSPDTQYF. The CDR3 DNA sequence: TGTGCCAGCAGTTACTCGAGTAGCGGGAGCCCAGATACGCAGTATTTT.

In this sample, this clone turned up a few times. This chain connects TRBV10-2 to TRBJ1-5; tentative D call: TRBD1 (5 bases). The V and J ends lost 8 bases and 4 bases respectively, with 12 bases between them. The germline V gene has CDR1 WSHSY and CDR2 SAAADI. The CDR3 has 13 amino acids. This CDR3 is CASSEQENQPQHF. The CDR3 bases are TGCGCCAGCTCAGAACAGGAGAATCAGCCCCAGCATTTT.

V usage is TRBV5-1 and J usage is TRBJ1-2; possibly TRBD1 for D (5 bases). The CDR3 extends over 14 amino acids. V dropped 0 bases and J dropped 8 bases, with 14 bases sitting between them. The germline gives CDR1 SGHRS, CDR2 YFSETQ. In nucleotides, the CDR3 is TGCGCCAGCAGCTTGGAGGGCAGGGAAGGAGGCTACACCTTC. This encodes CASSLEGREGGYTF.

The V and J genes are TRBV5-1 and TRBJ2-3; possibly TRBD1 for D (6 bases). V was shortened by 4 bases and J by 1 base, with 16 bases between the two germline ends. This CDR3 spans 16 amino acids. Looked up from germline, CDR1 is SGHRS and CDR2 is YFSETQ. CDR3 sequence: CASSLMGDIGTDTQYF. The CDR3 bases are TGCGCCAGCAGCCTTATGGGGGACATTGGCACAGATACGCAGTATTTT.

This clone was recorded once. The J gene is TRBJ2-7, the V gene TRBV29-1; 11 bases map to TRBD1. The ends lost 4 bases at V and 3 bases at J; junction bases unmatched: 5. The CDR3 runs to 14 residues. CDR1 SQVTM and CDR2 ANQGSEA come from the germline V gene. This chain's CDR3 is CSVAVGTGGYEQYF. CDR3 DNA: TGCAGCGTTGCAGTCGGGACAGGGGGCTACGAGCAGTACTTC.

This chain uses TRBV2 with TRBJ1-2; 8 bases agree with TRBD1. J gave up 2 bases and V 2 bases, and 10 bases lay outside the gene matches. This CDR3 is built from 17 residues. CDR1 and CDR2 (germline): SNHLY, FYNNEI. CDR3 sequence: CASSEIGGDRLNYGYTF. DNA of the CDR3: TGTGCCAGCAGTGAAATTGGCGGGGACAGGTTGAACTATGGCTACACCTTC. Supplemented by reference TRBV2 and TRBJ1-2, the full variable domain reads EPEVTQTPSHQVTQMGQEVILRCVPISNHLYFYWYRQILGQKVEFLVSFYNNEISEKSEIFDDQFSVERPDGSNFTLKIRSTKLEDSAMYFCASSEIGGDRLNYGYTFGSGTRLTVV.

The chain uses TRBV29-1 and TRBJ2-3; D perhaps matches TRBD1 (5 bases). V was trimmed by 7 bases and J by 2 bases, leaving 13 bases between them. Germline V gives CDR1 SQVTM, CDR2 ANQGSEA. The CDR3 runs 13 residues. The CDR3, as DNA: TGCAGCGAGTTAGCAGGGATCACAGATACGCAGTATTTT. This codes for CSELAGITDTQYF.

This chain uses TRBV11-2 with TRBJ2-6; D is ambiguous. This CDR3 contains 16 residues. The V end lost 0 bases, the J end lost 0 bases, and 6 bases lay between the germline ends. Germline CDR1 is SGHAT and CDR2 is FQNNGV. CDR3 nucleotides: TGTGCCAGCAGCTTAGATCTGTACTCTGGGGCCAACGTCCTGACTTTC. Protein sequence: CASSLDLYSGANVLTF.

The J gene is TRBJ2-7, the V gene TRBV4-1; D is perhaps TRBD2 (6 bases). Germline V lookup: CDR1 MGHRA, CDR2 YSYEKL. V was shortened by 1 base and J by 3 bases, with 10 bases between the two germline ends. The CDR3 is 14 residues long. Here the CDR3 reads CASSQVADLYEQYF. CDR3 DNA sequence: TGCGCCAGCAGCCAAGTAGCGGACCTCTACGAGCAGTACTTC.

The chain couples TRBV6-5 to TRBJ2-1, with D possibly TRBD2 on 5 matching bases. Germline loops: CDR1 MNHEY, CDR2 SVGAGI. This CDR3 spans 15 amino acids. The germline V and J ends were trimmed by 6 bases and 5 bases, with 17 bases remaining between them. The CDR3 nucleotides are TGTGCCAGCAGACGACGCCGGACTGGAAACAATGAGCAGTTCTTC. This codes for CASRRRRTGNNEQFF.